This T cell receptor (beta chain) originates from a study of blood T cell repertoires in COVID-19. Study context: Sites across the United States, Italy and Spain contributed samples from acute and convalescent COVID-19. T cells, B-cell-depleted T cells, or PBMCs supplied cDNA or gDNA.

Per germline, CDR1 SGHTA and CDR2 FQGNSA. The junction had 7 bases not matched to a gene; V was cut back by 5 bases and J by 0 bases. The length of the CDR3 is 16 residues. Per the original methods: Quantification of nucleated cells was approximated via reference gene primer amplification. Only in-frame clones appear in the TCRdb table, and some are missing; sequencing was by immunoSEQ multiplex PCR. V, J and clone size derive from that table, while D and trimming were established from the DNA sequence. The sample yields 60,000 or so clones, roughly four fifths seen once. The chain links TRBV7-2 to TRBJ1-5; 7 bases are shared with TRBD1. This TCR was sampled from a woman aged 45-60 years with active or convalescent COVID-19. Material: peripheral blood. The CDR3 nucleotides read TGTGCCAGCAGCCTCCAGGGGGGAAATAGCAATCAGCCCCAGCATTTT. Its translation: CASSLQGGNSNQPQHF. The full variable domain, completed using reference TRBV7-2 and TRBJ1-5, is GAGVSQSPSNKVTEKGKDVELRCDPISGHTALYWYRQSLGQGLEFLIYFQGNSAPDKSGLPSDRFSAERTGGSVSTLTIQRTQQEDSAVYLCASSLQGGNSNQPQHFGDGTRLSIL.